This is a list of T cell receptor beta chains from one sample in a study of blood T cell repertoires in COVID-19. Data came from immunoSEQ multiplex PCR; TCRdb stores just in-frame clones and leaves some out. Here the sample spans fewer than 200,000 clones, 85% being singletons. Input material: peripheral blood. The receptors here all came from a human donor with acute or convalescent COVID-19. The donor label of this sample is uncertain. The CDR3 runs from the conserved cysteine through the conserved F or W. D genes are given only for firm matches. Clone size is shown for a subset of rows, as once, few, many or a class of expanded clone.

CDR3 DNA,CDR3 protein,J gene,clone size,V gene,D gene
TGTGCCAGCAGCTTAGCGGGGGCCGCGGGAGAGACCCAGTACTTC,CASSLAGAAGETQYF,TRBJ2-5,-,TRBV7-9,-
TGTGCCAGCAGCCCGACGATCGACAATTTAAACACCATATATTTT,CASSPTIDNLNTIYF,TRBJ1-3,-,TRBV3-1/TRBV3-2,-
TGTGCCAGTAGAGGGGCACAAAGCGTGTGGGAAAAACTGTTTTTT,CASRGAQSVWEKLFF,TRBJ1-4,-,TRBV19,-
TGTGCCAGCACCCTCCCGGGGGGCAATGAGCAGTTCTTC,CASTLPGGNEQFF,TRBJ2-1,-,TRBV6-5,TRBD2
TGTGCCAGTAGTATAGATTGGAGGACCCAGCATTTT,CASSIDWRTQHF,TRBJ1-5,-,TRBV19,-
TGTGCCTGGAGTTATACTTTGGGAAACACCATATATTTT,CAWSYTLGNTIYF,TRBJ1-3,-,TRBV30,-
TGTGCTAGTGGTTTGTCAGCGTACGAGCAGTACTTC,CASGLSAYEQYF,TRBJ2-7,-,TRBV12-5,-
TGTGCCAGCAGCCAAGGCGGGGGGGCAGATACGCAGTATTTT,CASSQGGGADTQYF,TRBJ2-3,-,TRBV3-1/TRBV3-2,TRBD2
TGTGCCATCAGTGGGGGGACAGGGTGGACCTATAATTCACCCCTCCACTTT,CAISGGTGWTYNSPLHF,TRBJ1-6,-,TRBV10-3,TRBD1
TGTGCCACCAGCTTGCAGGGATTCAATTCACCCCTCCACTTT,CATSLQGFNSPLHF,TRBJ1-6,-,TRBV15,-
TGTGCCTGGAGTGTGGGGGGGCGGTCTCATCAGCCCCAGCATTTT,CAWSVGGRSHQPQHF,TRBJ1-5,-,TRBV30,-
TGTGCCAGCAGTCATTCGGGGGGCGTCACTGAAGCTTTCTTT,CASSHSGGVTEAFF,TRBJ1-1,-,TRBV6-2/TRBV6-3,-
TGTGCCAGTACTGGGACATATCTTGAGCAGTTCTTC,CASTGTYLEQFF,TRBJ2-1,-,TRBV19,-
TGTGCCAGCTCACTAGACAGGGCTTCGGGGGGCTACACCTTC,CASSLDRASGGYTF,TRBJ1-2,-,TRBV18,TRBD1
TGTGCCAGCAGCCATCGACAGGAGCTAGTGAACGCCTATGGCTACACCTTC,CASSHRQELVNAYGYTF,TRBJ1-2,once,TRBV5-5,-
TGTGCCAGCAGCTTACTCGGAGGGGCTTTCTTT,CASSLLGGAFF,TRBJ1-1,-,TRBV5-5,-
TGCGCCAGCAGCTTTAACGGGGGTGGGGATTACAATGAGCAGTTCTTC,CASSFNGGGDYNEQFF,TRBJ2-1,-,TRBV5-1,-
TGTGCCACCCTAAGACTAGCGGGGTCCTACGAGCAGTACTTC,CATLRLAGSYEQYF,TRBJ2-7,-,TRBV2,TRBD2
TGCGCCAGCAGCCACCTGGAGAAAGGGAACACTGAAGCTTTCTTT,CASSHLEKGNTEAFF,TRBJ1-1,-,TRBV4-1,-
TGTGCCAGCAGCGCACAGGGGTCGGTCAGGGAGACCCAGTACTTC,CASSAQGSVRETQYF,TRBJ2-5,-,TRBV7-3,TRBD1
TGTGCCAGCAGCTTAGGGAGCTCTGGAAACACCATATATTTT,CASSLGSSGNTIYF,TRBJ1-3,-,TRBV7-3,-
TGCGCCAGCAGCCAAGTAGGTCTCGGGATAAATTACAATGAGCAGTTCTTC,CASSQVGLGINYNEQFF,TRBJ2-1,-,TRBV4-3,-
TGTGCCAGCAGCTTAGAAGGGAGGATTTCACCCCTCCACTTT,CASSLEGRISPLHF,TRBJ1-6,-,TRBV7-2,-
TGTGCCACCAGTGATTTGCCGGCGGGATCTAACACCGGGGAGCTGTTTTTT,CATSDLPAGSNTGELFF,TRBJ2-2,few,TRBV24-1,-
TGTGCCAGCATCCCCCTAGGGACAGCGAACACTGAAGCTTTCTTT,CASIPLGTANTEAFF,TRBJ1-1,once,TRBV7-2,TRBD1
TGTGCCTGGAGTAGGACAGACAGCAATCAGCCCCAGCATTTT,CAWSRTDSNQPQHF,TRBJ1-5,-,TRBV30,-
TGTGCCAGCAGCCTCTGGACAGGGCGGGGGGAAAAACTGTTTTTT,CASSLWTGRGEKLFF,TRBJ1-4,-,TRBV7-9,TRBD1
TGTGCTAGTGGTCCCCACAGGGCCTCCCTGGGTCTTTACGAGCAGTACTTC,CASGPHRASLGLYEQYF,TRBJ2-7,once,TRBV12-5,-
TGTGCCACCTCGGGGGACTCTGGAAACACCATATATTTT,CATSGDSGNTIYF,TRBJ1-3,-,TRBV19,-
TGTGCCAGCTCACCCACAGAGTTATATAATTCACCCCTCCACTTT,CASSPTELYNSPLHF,TRBJ1-6,few,TRBV18,-
TGTGCCACCAGCAGAGTGGGGGCCCGGACCTCTGGAAACACCATATATTTT,CATSRVGARTSGNTIYF,TRBJ1-3,-,TRBV15,-
TGTGCCAGCAGCCCCCGAGGCCAGAGGAACACCTTC,CASSPRGQRNTF,TRBJ1-2,-,TRBV2,-
TGTGCCAGCAGCTCGGGACAGCCGAACACTGAAGCTTTCTTT,CASSSGQPNTEAFF,TRBJ1-1,-,TRBV7-6,TRBD1
TGTGCCATCAGTGAACGGGGGGTTCGGGGCACTGAAGCTTTCTTT,CAISERGVRGTEAFF,TRBJ1-1,-,TRBV10-3,-
TGTGCCAGCAGTTCAGGCCCGACTAGTAAACGACAAGAGACCCAGTACTTC,CASSSGPTSKRQETQYF,TRBJ2-5,-,TRBV27,-
TGCGCCAGCATCGAGGGGAAACTAGCGGGGGTAGAGACCCAGTACTTC,CASIEGKLAGVETQYF,TRBJ2-5,-,TRBV5-1,TRBD2
TGCGCCAGCAGCCCCCCTGGGCGGGCTTCCACAGATACGCAGTATTTT,CASSPPGRASTDTQYF,TRBJ2-3,-,TRBV5-1,-
TGTGCCAGTAGTATAGCTCCCTCGGGGGGCTACTATGGCTACACCTTC,CASSIAPSGGYYGYTF,TRBJ1-2,few,TRBV19,-
TGTGCCAGCAGCCGGGGTGGGGTTTCGAGCACTGAAGCTTTCTTT,CASSRGGVSSTEAFF,TRBJ1-1,-,TRBV9,-
TGTGCCAGCGGGGGCTTCTCGAACACTGAAGCTTTCTTT,CASGGFSNTEAFF,TRBJ1-1,-,TRBV5-5,-